Listed here are 32 T cell receptor beta chains from one sample, sequenced in a study of T cell responses to AZD1222 COVID-19 vaccine. The assay was immunoSEQ multiplex PCR, and TCRdb's table has in-frame clones only and misses some. Seen here are around 99,000 clones, about 92% observed once, and the top ten hold around 8.6%. This material consisted of peripheral blood, taken 28 days after the second AZD1222 dose. The receptors were sampled from an adult who received the AZD1222 COVID-19 vaccine.

The genes are TRBV28 and TRBJ1-4, with TRBD1 as a possible D gene (6 bases). This CDR3 is 15 amino acids long. Per germline, CDR1 MDHEN and CDR2 SYDVKM. V lost 5 bases, J lost 0 bases, and 10 bases lay in between. For the CDR3, the DNA is TGTGCCAGCAGTGACTCAGGGGCAACTAATGAAAAACTGTTTTTT. This encodes CASSDSGATNEKLFF.

The chain uses TRBV10-1 and TRBJ2-7; possibly TRBD2 for D (5 bases). V was pared by 0 bases and J by 5 bases, with 11 bases between. This CDR3 region has 14 residues. CDR1 and CDR2 from the germline V gene are WNHNN and SYGVQD (reference sequence). The CDR3: CASSESAGSHEQYF. CDR3 coding DNA: TGCGCCAGCAGTGAGTCGGCGGGCAGCCACGAGCAGTACTTC.

The chain links TRBV6-5 to TRBJ1-1; D unresolved. The CDR3 spans 14 residues. Germline-derived CDR1 and CDR2 are MNHEY and SVGAGI. V lost 0 bases and J lost 7, with 12 bases in between. Here the CDR3 reads CASSYSVDGIEAFF. The CDR3 DNA sequence: TGTGCCAGCAGTTACTCTGTTGACGGGATTGAAGCTTTCTTT.

The V gene is TRBV15, the J gene TRBJ2-5; 8 bases agree with TRBD1. V lost 3 bases, J lost 5 bases, and 8 bases stayed unmatched. The germline V gene encodes CDR1 LNHNV and CDR2 YYDKDF (reference sequence). This CDR3 has 15 residues. CDR3 DNA: TGTGCCACCAGCAGCTCAGGACAGGGTGGGGAGACCCAGTACTTC. Its protein product is CATSSSGQGGETQYF.

This clone has just a few counts. CDR3 loop: CAWSGGNQPQHF. For the CDR3, the DNA is TGTGCCTGGAGTGGGGGCAATCAGCCCCAGCATTTT. The rearrangement joins TRBV30 to TRBJ1-5; D is unclear. Per germline, CDR1 GTSNPN and CDR2 SVGIG (reference sequence). V was trimmed by 1 base and J by 2 bases, leaving 3 bases between them. This CDR3 spans 12 amino acids.

This clone has only a few counts. The chain is built from TRBV2 and TRBJ2-5; D is perhaps TRBD2 (6 bases). The germline V gene has CDR1 SNHLY and CDR2 FYNNEI. The V end lost 6 bases, the J end lost 5 bases, and 13 bases lay between the germline ends. This CDR3 has 13 residues. CDR3 amino acids: CASRVAEGETQYF. The CDR3 DNA is TGTGCCAGCAGGGTAGCGGAGGGGGAGACCCAGTACTTC.

J is TRBJ2-1 and V is TRBV3-1 (or the pseudogene TRBV3-2); tentative D call: TRBD2 (7 bases). The CDR3 is 16 amino acids. The V gene lost 1 base and the J gene lost 4 bases, with 14 bases spanning the gap. Germline values: CDR1 LGHDT, CDR2 YNNKEL (reference sequence). The CDR3 is CASSQAVGGPYNEQFF. The CDR3 DNA reads as TGTGCCAGCAGCCAAGCGGTCGGGGGGCCTTACAATGAGCAGTTCTTC.

This chain links TRBV10-1 with TRBJ1-1, with 9 positions matching TRBD1. Germline CDR1 WNHNN, CDR2 SYGVQD (reference sequence). With V trimmed by 6 bases and J by 1 base, 0 bases remained unmatched. CDR3 length: 13 residues. The CDR3 is CASRGQGNTEAFF. The CDR3 DNA sequence: TGCGCCAGCAGGGGACAGGGGAACACTGAAGCTTTCTTT.

The chain couples TRBV30 to TRBJ2-1, with unresolved D. This CDR3 contains 15 residues. V shed 0 bases and J shed 1 base, with 10 bases lying between them. CDR1 and CDR2 (germline): GTSNPN, SVGIG (reference sequence). The CDR3 coding sequence is TGTGCCTGGAGTGTGATTAGTGGTTCCTACAATGAGCAGTTCTTC. Amino acid sequence: CAWSVISGSYNEQFF.

The J gene is TRBJ2-5, the V gene TRBV3-1 (or the pseudogene TRBV3-2); D might be TRBD1 (5 bases). Germline V CDR1 and CDR2: LGHDT, YNNKEL (reference sequence). The germline V and J ends were trimmed by 2 bases and 5 bases, with 15 bases remaining between them. The CDR3 extends over 15 amino acids. The CDR3 nucleotides are TGTGCCAGCAGCCAATCACCAGGGCCCTGGGAGACCCAGTACTTC. The encoded protein is CASSQSPGPWETQYF.

The rearrangement uses TRBV7-7 and TRBJ2-5; a weak D match, TRBD1 (5 bases). CDR1 is SSHAT and CDR2 is FNYEAQ in the germline V gene (reference sequence). Trimming left V 1 base short and J 5 bases short, with 14 bases between. CDR3 length equals 15 residues. The CDR3 coding sequence is TGTGCCAGCAGCTTAGGGATGGGGCCTTTGGAGACCCAGTACTTC. This sequence encodes CASSLGMGPLETQYF.

This chain links TRBV15 with TRBJ1-5, with TRBD1 identical over 7 bases. CDR1 and CDR2 from the germline V gene are LNHNV and YYDKDF (reference sequence). Trimming at V came to 0 bases and at J to 7 bases, leaving 3 bases not matched to a gene. CDR3 size: 14 residues. The CDR3 spells CATSRDLQGQPQHF. The CDR3, as DNA: TGTGCCACCAGCAGAGATCTACAGGGGCAGCCCCAGCATTTT.

This clone was observed a few times. The chain employs TRBV3-1 (or the pseudogene TRBV3-2) and TRBJ2-1; 9 positions match TRBD2. Germline V CDR1 and CDR2: LGHDT, YNNKEL (reference sequence). The CDR3 runs 17 residues. V shed 4 bases, J shed 1 base, and the junction held 8 bases outside the gene matches. Here the CDR3 DNA reads TGTGCCAGCAGCCGCGGGCTAGCGGGATATTCCTACAATGAGCAGTTCTTC. Protein product: CASSRGLAGYSYNEQFF.

V usage is TRBV5-1 and J usage is TRBJ1-1; 7 bases agree with TRBD1. From germline, CDR1 is SGHRS and CDR2 YFSETQ. After removal of 4 bases from V and 4 bases from J, the junction contained 10 bases not matched to a gene. This CDR3 is built from 15 residues. The CDR3 protein is CASSPDRRIPTEAFF. The CDR3 DNA reads TGCGCCAGCAGCCCGGACAGGAGGATACCCACTGAAGCTTTCTTT.

This clone was seen once. The chain joins TRBV30 to TRBJ1-2; TRBD1 is a possible D gene (6 bases). The CDR3 is 12 amino acids. CDR1 is GTSNPN, CDR2 SVGIG, per germline (reference sequence). V was clipped by 2 bases and J by 8 bases, with 12 bases between them. This CDR3 reads CAWSKGGRGYTF. CDR3 bases: TGTGCCTGGAGTAAGGGGGGCCGGGGCTACACCTTC.

The rearrangement links TRBV13 to TRBJ2-1; tentative D call: TRBD2 (6 bases). The V and J ends lost 5 bases and 8 bases respectively, with 16 bases between them. Germline CDR1 is PRHDT and CDR2 is FYEKMQ (reference sequence). The CDR3 totals 14 residues. The chain's CDR3 is CASSTRLVRDEQFF. The CDR3 region has the DNA TGTGCCAGCAGCACCCGACTAGTACGCGATGAGCAGTTCTTC.

The chain is built from TRBV7-8 and TRBJ2-1, with 11 nucleotides matching TRBD2. This CDR3 contains 15 residues. The V and J ends lost 3 bases and 7 bases, in that order; junction bases with no gene match: 5. Germline values: CDR1 SGHVS, CDR2 FQNEAQ. The CDR3 sequence is CASSFAGTSGNEQFF. DNA of the CDR3: TGTGCCAGCAGCTTCGCCGGGACTAGCGGTAATGAGCAGTTCTTC.

The V and J genes are TRBV7-8 and TRBJ2-5; D gene ambiguous. Trimming pared 5 bases from V and 5 bases from J, leaving 15 bases between. The CDR3 contains 14 residues. CDR1 SGHVS and CDR2 FQNEAQ come from the germline V gene. The CDR3 sequence: CASSSLGIRETQYF. The CDR3 DNA reads as TGTGCCAGCAGCAGTCTAGGAATCCGGGAGACCCAGTACTTC.

V usage is TRBV30 and J usage is TRBJ1-1; D remains ambiguous. V was pared by 2 bases and J by 6 bases, with 7 bases between. Germline V CDR1 and CDR2: GTSNPN, SVGIG (reference sequence). The CDR3 loop spans 11 amino acids. This CDR3 is CAWSLTSEAFF. The CDR3 DNA sequence: TGTGCCTGGAGTTTGACATCTGAAGCTTTCTTT. The entire variable domain, with the rest obtained from reference TRBV30 and TRBJ1-1, is as follows: SQTIHQWPATLVQPVGSPLSLECTVEGTSNPNLYWYRQAAGRGLQLLFYSVGIGQISSEVPQNLSASRPQDRQFILSSKKLLLSDSGFYLCAWSLTSEAFFGQGTRLTVV.

J is TRBJ2-2 and V is TRBV12-3 or TRBV12-4; the D is unclear. The CDR3 runs to 13 residues. V shed 4 bases and J shed 5 bases, with 8 bases lying between them. CDR3 bases: TGTGCCAGCAGTTCGCCTGGGACCGGGGAGCTGTTTTTT. It codes for CASSSPGTGELFF.

V usage is TRBV2 and J usage is TRBJ2-2; 9 bases line up with TRBD2. Germline CDR1 reads SNHLY; CDR2 reads FYNNEI. CDR3 length: 16 amino acids. V gave up 6 bases and J gave up 4 bases; unmatched junction bases: 9. The chain's CDR3 is CASRAGTSSGTGELFF. The DNA for the CDR3 is TGTGCCAGCAGAGCTGGGACTAGCTCGGGCACCGGGGAGCTGTTTTTT. Full variable domain (rest looked up from reference TRBV2 and TRBJ2-2): EPEVTQTPSHQVTQMGQEVILRCVPISNHLYFYWYRQILGQKVEFLVSFYNNEISEKSEIFDDQFSVERPDGSNFTLKIRSTKLEDSAMYFCASRAGTSSGTGELFFGEGSRLTVL.

This clone came up once. The rearrangement links TRBV4-1 to TRBJ1-4; 7 bases map to TRBD1. The CDR3 sequence is 14 residues long. Looked up from germline, CDR1 is MGHRA and CDR2 is YSYEKL. Trimming cost V 0 bases and J 7 bases; bases outside gene matches: 2. Written as DNA, the CDR3 is TGCGCCAGCAGCCAAGAGTCAGGGGGTGAAAAACTGTTTTTT. Its protein product is CASSQESGGEKLFF.

The J gene is TRBJ2-7, the V gene TRBV18; TRBD1 agrees at 7 bases. V lost 6 bases, J lost 3 bases, and 2 bases stayed unmatched. The germline CDR1 and CDR2 sequences are KGHSH and LQKENI. The CDR3 has 12 amino acids. The CDR3 region is CASSQGDYEQYF. The DNA of the CDR3 is TGTGCCAGCTCTCAGGGGGACTACGAGCAGTACTTC.

The chain is built from TRBV24-1 and TRBJ2-2; TRBD1 might be the D (6 bases). This CDR3 contains 16 residues. V dropped 5 bases and J dropped 0 bases, with 12 bases sitting between them. Germline lookup yields CDR1 KGHDR and CDR2 SFDVKD. The CDR3 DNA reads as TGTGCCACCAGTGGCAGGGGTGGCGCGAACACCGGGGAGCTGTTTTTT. As protein: CATSGRGGANTGELFF.

The CDR3 here is CASREASGPNSYNSPLHF. The CDR3 coding sequence is TGTGCCAGCAGGGAAGCCTCGGGGCCGAACTCCTATAATTCACCCCTCCACTTT. The chain links TRBV27 to TRBJ1-6; perhaps TRBD1 as D (5 bases). Trimming left V 6 bases short and J 0 bases short, with 18 bases between. Germline-derived CDR1 and CDR2 are MNHEY and SMNVEV (reference sequence). This CDR3 comprises 18 residues.

The chain joins TRBV3-1 (or the pseudogene TRBV3-2) to TRBJ2-3; D may be TRBD2 (5 bases). Germline V gives CDR1 LGHDT, CDR2 YNNKEL (reference sequence). This CDR3 contains 16 residues. Trimming removed 0 bases at V and 2 bases at J, with 12 bases between. The CDR3: CASSQDVRENTDTQYF. DNA of the CDR3: TGTGCCAGCAGCCAAGATGTGAGGGAGAACACAGATACGCAGTATTTT.

V is TRBV5-4 and J is TRBJ1-2; a possible D gene is TRBD1 (5 bases). Germline V gene lookup returns CDR1 SGHNT and CDR2 YYREEE (reference sequence). V was trimmed by 0 bases and J by 0 bases, leaving 15 bases between them. There are 17 residues in the CDR3. This CDR3 is CASSLVPRAETNYGYTF. In DNA form, the CDR3 reads TGTGCCAGCAGCTTGGTGCCCAGGGCCGAGACTAACTATGGCTACACCTTC.

The table lists this clone with a count of one. The chain is built from TRBV4-1 and TRBJ2-7; D unresolved. The CDR3 loop spans 15 amino acids. Trimming took 0 bases from V and 2 from J, leaving 11 bases between them. The germline V gene encodes CDR1 MGHRA and CDR2 YSYEKL. The CDR3 region is CASSQDPFLTYEQYF. In DNA form, the CDR3 reads TGCGCCAGCAGCCAAGACCCGTTTCTTACCTACGAGCAGTACTTC.

A single count supports this clone. The chain carries TRBV28 and TRBJ2-2; D is unclear. Germline CDR1 is MDHEN and CDR2 is SYDVKM. This CDR3 is 15 amino acids long. V was cut by 5 bases and J by 3 bases, with 13 bases left in between. CDR3 bases: TGTGCCAGCAGTAGGCACGCGACTGACACCGGGGAGCTGTTTTTT. Encoded protein: CASSRHATDTGELFF. The variable domain in full, with the rest retrieved from reference TRBV28 and TRBJ2-2, is DVKVTQSSRYLVKRTGEKVFLECVQDMDHENMFWYRQDPGLGLRLIYFSYDVKMKEKGDIPEGYSVSREKKERFSLILESASTNQTSMYLCASSRHATDTGELFFGEGSRLTVL.

This chain connects TRBV5-4 to TRBJ2-3; the match to TRBD2 covers 8 bases. CDR3 length equals 15 residues. Trimming at V came to 1 base and at J to 4 bases, leaving 5 bases not matched to a gene. Germline assignment: CDR1 SGHNT and CDR2 YYREEE (reference sequence). Here the CDR3 reads CASSLPSGSADTQYF. The CDR3 region has the DNA TGTGCCAGCAGCTTGCCCAGCGGGAGTGCAGATACGCAGTATTTT. The full variable domain, with the rest looked up from reference TRBV5-4 and TRBJ2-3, is ETGVTQSPTHLIKTRGQQVTLRCSSQSGHNTVSWYQQALGQGPQFIFQYYREEENGRGNFPPRFSGLQFPNYSSELNVNALELDDSALYLCASSLPSGSADTQYFGPGTRLTVL.

The chain uses TRBV4-1 and TRBJ2-3; D remains unclear. CDR3 length: 15 amino acids. V lost 2 bases to trimming and J lost 5 bases, with 14 bases between them. Germline V gene lookup returns CDR1 MGHRA and CDR2 YSYEKL. DNA of the CDR3: TGCGCCAGCAGCCAAATGGCCCCCGAAAGAGATACGCAGTATTTT. Its translation is CASSQMAPERDTQYF.

This chain joins TRBV6-1 and TRBJ2-3; no reliable D call. This CDR3 region has 13 residues. Per the germline V gene, CDR1 is MNHNS and CDR2 is SASEGT. V shed 2 bases and J shed 2 bases, with 5 bases lying between them. This CDR3 reads CASSEIYTDTQYF. CDR3 in DNA: TGTGCCAGCAGTGAAATCTACACAGATACGCAGTATTTT.